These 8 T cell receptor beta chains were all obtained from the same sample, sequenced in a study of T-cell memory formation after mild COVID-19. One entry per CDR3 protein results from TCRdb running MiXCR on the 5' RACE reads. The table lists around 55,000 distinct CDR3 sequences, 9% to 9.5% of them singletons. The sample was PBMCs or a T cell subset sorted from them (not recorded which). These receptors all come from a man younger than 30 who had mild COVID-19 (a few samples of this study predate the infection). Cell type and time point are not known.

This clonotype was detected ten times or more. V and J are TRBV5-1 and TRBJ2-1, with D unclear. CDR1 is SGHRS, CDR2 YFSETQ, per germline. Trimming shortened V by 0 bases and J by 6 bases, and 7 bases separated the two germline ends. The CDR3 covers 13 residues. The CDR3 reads CASSLERVNEQFF. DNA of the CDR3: TGCGCCAGCAGCTTGGAAAGGGTCAATGAGCAGTTCTTC.

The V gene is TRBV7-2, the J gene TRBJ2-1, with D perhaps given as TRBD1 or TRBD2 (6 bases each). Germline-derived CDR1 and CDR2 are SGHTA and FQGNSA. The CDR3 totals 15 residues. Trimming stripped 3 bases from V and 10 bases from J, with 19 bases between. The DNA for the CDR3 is TGTGCCAGCAGCTTGTGGGGGGCCTTGACAACAGAGCAGTTCTTC. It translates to CASSLWGALTTEQFF.

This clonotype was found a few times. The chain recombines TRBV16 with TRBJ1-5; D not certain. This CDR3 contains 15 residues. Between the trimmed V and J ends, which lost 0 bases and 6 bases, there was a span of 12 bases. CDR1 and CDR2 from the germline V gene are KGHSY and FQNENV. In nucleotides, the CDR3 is TGTGCCAGCAGCCAATCACCGGGTTGGGGTCAGCCCCAGCATTTT. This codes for CASSQSPGWGQPQHF.

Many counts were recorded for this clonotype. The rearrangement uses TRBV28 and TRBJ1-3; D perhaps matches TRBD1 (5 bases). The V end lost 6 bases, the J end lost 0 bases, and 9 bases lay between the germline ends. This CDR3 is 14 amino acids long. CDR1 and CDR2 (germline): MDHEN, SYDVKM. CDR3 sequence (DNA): TGTGCCAGCAGCGTTGGGACCTCTGGAAACACCATATATTTT. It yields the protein CASSVGTSGNTIYF.

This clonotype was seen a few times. For the CDR3, the DNA is TGTGCCAGCAGACCACAGGATTGGGACGGCTATGGCTACACCTTC. Residues: CASRPQDWDGYGYTF. V usage is TRBV6-2 or TRBV6-3 and J usage is TRBJ1-2; maybe TRBD1 (5 bases). Germline CDR1 and CDR2: MNHEY and SVGEGT. Trimming left V 6 bases short and J 4 bases short, with 18 bases between. The CDR3 is 15 amino acids.

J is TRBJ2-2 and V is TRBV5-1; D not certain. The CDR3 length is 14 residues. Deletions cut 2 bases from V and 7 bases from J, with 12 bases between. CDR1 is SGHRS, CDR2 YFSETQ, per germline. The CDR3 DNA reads TGCGCCAGCAGCTTATCTCCCCGGGTCGGGGAGCTGTTTTTT. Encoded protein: CASSLSPRVGELFF.

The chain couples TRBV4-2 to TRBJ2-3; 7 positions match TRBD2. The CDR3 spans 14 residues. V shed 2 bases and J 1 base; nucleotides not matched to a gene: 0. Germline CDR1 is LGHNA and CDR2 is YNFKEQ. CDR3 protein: CASSQRGGTDTQYF. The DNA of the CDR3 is TGTGCCAGCAGCCAACGGGGGGGCACAGATACGCAGTATTTT.

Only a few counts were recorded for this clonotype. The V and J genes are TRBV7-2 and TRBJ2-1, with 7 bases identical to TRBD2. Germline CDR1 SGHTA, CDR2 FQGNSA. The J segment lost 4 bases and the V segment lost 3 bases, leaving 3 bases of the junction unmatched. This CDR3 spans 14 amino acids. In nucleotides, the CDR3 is TGTGCCAGCAGCTTTCCTAGCGGATACAATGAGCAGTTCTTC. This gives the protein CASSFPSGYNEQFF.